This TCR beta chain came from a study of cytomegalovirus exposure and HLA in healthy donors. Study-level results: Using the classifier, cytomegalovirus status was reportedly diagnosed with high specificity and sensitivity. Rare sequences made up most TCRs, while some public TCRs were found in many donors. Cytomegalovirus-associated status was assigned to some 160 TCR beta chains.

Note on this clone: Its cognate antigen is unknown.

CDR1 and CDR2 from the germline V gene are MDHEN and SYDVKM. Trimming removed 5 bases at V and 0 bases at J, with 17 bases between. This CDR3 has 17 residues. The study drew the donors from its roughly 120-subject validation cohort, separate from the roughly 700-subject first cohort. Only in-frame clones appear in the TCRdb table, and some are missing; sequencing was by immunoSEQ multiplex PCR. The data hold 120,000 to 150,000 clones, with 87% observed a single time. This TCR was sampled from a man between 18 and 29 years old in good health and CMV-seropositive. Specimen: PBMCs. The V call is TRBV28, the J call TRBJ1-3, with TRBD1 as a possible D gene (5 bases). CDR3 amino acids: CASSLRQGPSSGNTIYF. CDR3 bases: TGTGCCAGCAGTCTTAGGCAGGGCCCCAGCTCTGGAAACACCATATATTTT. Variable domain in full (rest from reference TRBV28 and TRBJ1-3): DVKVTQSSRYLVKRTGEKVFLECVQDMDHENMFWYRQDPGLGLRLIYFSYDVKMKEKGDIPEGYSVSREKKERFSLILESASTNQTSMYLCASSLRQGPSSGNTIYFGEGSWLTVV.